This entry lists 27 T cell receptor beta chains sequenced from one sample in a study of CD8 T cells in Susac syndrome (dated by TCRdb to between 2017 and 2020). Library prep was done by the immunoSEQ multiplex PCR assay. RNA was extracted using the RNeasy kit, and roughly 0.5 to 1 ug of the RNA was reverse transcribed with random hexamers. The public reads were reprocessed in TCRdb via fastp at Q25 and MiXCR, keeping in-frame beta chains. All rows with the same CDR3 protein become a single entry with the most common DNA and genes. Present in this sample are just under 150,000 distinct CDR3 sequences, 94% of which were seen just once. In total, the top ten clones hold roughly 0.083% of the sample. Sequenced sample: CD4+ T cells from PBMCs. The receptors come from a human donor in good health.

This chain links TRBV25-1 with TRBJ2-1, with 7 nucleotides matching TRBD2. V lost 0 bases to trimming and J lost 7 bases; unmatched junction nucleotides: 12. Germline V gene lookup returns CDR1 MGHDK and CDR2 SYGVNS. There are 17 residues in the CDR3. CDR3 bases: TGTGCCAGCAGTGAATACCTTCGTGCGGGAGAGGGAAATGAGCAGTTCTTC. Translating it yields CASSEYLRAGEGNEQFF.

This chain joins TRBV19 and TRBJ1-1; the D gene is possibly TRBD1 (5 bases). Germline CDR1 reads LNHDA; CDR2 reads SQIVND (reference sequence). Trimming took 3 bases from V and 7 from J, leaving 12 bases between them. This CDR3 contains 13 residues. DNA for the CDR3: TGTGCCAGTAGTATCAGCAGGGCCGATGAAGCTTTCTTT. This encodes CASSISRADEAFF. The full variable domain, in which reference TRBV19 and TRBJ1-1 provide the parts outside the CDR3, is DGGITQSPKYLFRKEGQNVTLSCEQNLNHDAMYWYRQDPGQGLRLIYYSQIVNDFQKGDIAEGYSVSREKKESFPLTVTSAQKNPTAFYLCASSISRADEAFFGQGTRLTVV.

The chain uses TRBV5-1 and TRBJ2-5; 7 bases match TRBD1. Germline V gene data show CDR1 as SGHRS and CDR2 as YFSETQ. This CDR3 contains 14 residues. The junction had 1 base not matched to a gene; V was cut back by 0 bases and J by 2 bases. The CDR3 DNA is TGCGCCAGCAGCTTGGACAGGGGTCAAGAGACCCAGTACTTC. It codes for CASSLDRGQETQYF. Combining the CDR3 with reference TRBV5-1 and TRBJ2-5 gives the whole variable domain KAGVTQTPRYLIKTRGQQVTLSCSPISGHRSVSWYQQTPGQGLQFLFEYFSETQRNKGNFPGRFSGRQFSNSRSEMNVSTLELGDSALYLCASSLDRGQETQYFGPGTRLLVL.

The chain couples TRBV20-1 to TRBJ2-7; 9 positions agree with TRBD2. The V segment lost 5 bases and the J segment 6 bases; nucleotides outside the gene matches: 11. The CDR3 is 14 residues long. Germline assignment: CDR1 DFQATT and CDR2 SNEGSKA (reference sequence). This chain's CDR3 is CSASLAGVALEQYF. The DNA of the CDR3 is TGCAGTGCTTCATTAGCGGGAGTGGCCCTCGAGCAGTACTTC.

The sample holds one count of this clonotype. The chain links TRBV5-1 to TRBJ1-2; 7 nucleotides match TRBD1. This CDR3 has 14 residues. CDR1 and CDR2 (germline): SGHRS, YFSETQ. V lost 0 bases, J lost 6 bases, and 5 bases stayed unmatched. The CDR3 DNA is TGCGCCAGCAGCTTGGCGACAGGGTCAAATGGCTACACCTTC. It is translated as CASSLATGSNGYTF.

V and J are TRBV3-1 and TRBJ1-1; perhaps TRBD1 as D (5 bases). The length of the CDR3 is 17 residues. Between the trimmed V and J ends, which lost 0 bases and 1 base, there was a span of 15 bases. Looked up from germline, CDR1 is LGHDT and CDR2 is YNNKEL (reference sequence). The CDR3, as DNA: TGTGCCAGCAGCCAAGAGATAAGGCCGGGGGAGAACACTGAAGCTTTCTTT. Its protein is CASSQEIRPGENTEAFF.

The J gene is TRBJ2-6, the V gene TRBV7-8; possibly TRBD1 for D (6 bases). The length of the CDR3 is 18 residues. Germline CDR1 and CDR2: SGHVS and FQNEAQ. The V gene lost 1 base and the J gene lost 0 bases, with 13 bases spanning the gap. CDR3 in amino acids: CASSLEQGFPSGANVLTF. The CDR3 nucleotides are TGTGCCAGCAGCTTAGAACAGGGTTTCCCCTCTGGGGCCAACGTCCTGACTTTC.

The chain employs TRBV12-5 and TRBJ2-1, with TRBD2 as a possible D gene (7 bases). CDR3 size: 15 residues. With 5 bases removed from V and 1 base from J, the gap between germline ends came to 12 bases. CDR1 is LGHNT and CDR2 is FRNRAP in the germline V gene. The CDR3 loop reads CASGGGGVSYNEQFF. The CDR3 DNA reads as TGTGCTAGTGGTGGGGGGGGCGTTTCCTACAATGAGCAGTTCTTC.

J is TRBJ2-7 and V is TRBV2; TRBD2 agrees at 10 bases. In germline, CDR1 is SNHLY, CDR2 FYNNEI. J was trimmed by 5 bases and V by 3 bases; bases with no gene match: 7. The CDR3 runs to 15 residues. This CDR3 reads CASSEGGTSVNEQYF. The CDR3 DNA follows: TGTGCCAGCAGTGAGGGAGGGACTAGCGTCAACGAGCAGTACTTC.

The chain uses TRBV2 and TRBJ1-2; D might be TRBD1 (5 bases). CDR1 and CDR2 (germline): SNHLY, FYNNEI. The CDR3 extends over 13 amino acids. Trimming removed 1 base from V and 6 bases from J, with 9 bases in between. CDR3 nucleotides: TGTGCCAGCAGTGAAGAGCGGGGGAATGGCTACACCTTC. Its protein product is CASSEERGNGYTF.

The chain is built from TRBV6-5 and TRBJ1-1; no clear D gene. The CDR3 is 14 amino acids. The germline V and J ends were trimmed by 8 bases and 5 bases, with 18 bases remaining between them. Germline lookup yields CDR1 MNHEY and CDR2 SVGAGI. CDR3 residues: CASSEPLEGTEAFF. The CDR3 region has the DNA TGTGCCAGCTCAGAACCCCTTGAAGGGACTGAAGCTTTCTTT.

This chain connects TRBV11-2 to TRBJ1-2, with D unresolved. Trimming removed 5 bases from V and 1 base from J, with 8 bases in between. Germline loops: CDR1 SGHAT, CDR2 FQNNGV. The CDR3 length is 13 residues. CDR3 in DNA: TGTGCCAGCAGCGGACGGATTAACTATGGCTACACCTTC. Its protein is CASSGRINYGYTF.

The CDR3 is CASKKQGLAGYEQFF. CDR3 nucleotides: TGTGCCAGCAAAAAGCAGGGACTAGCGGGATATGAGCAGTTCTTC. This chain joins TRBV27 and TRBJ2-1, with 13 bases fitting TRBD2. The CDR3 loop spans 15 amino acids. With 7 bases clipped from V and 8 bases from J, the junction kept 8 bases outside the gene matches. From germline, CDR1 is MNHEY and CDR2 SMNVEV (reference sequence).

The chain is built from TRBV11-2 and TRBJ2-7; 9 positions agree with TRBD1. This CDR3 has 15 amino acids. J lost 1 base, V lost 5 bases, and 6 bases had no gene match. The germline V gene encodes CDR1 SGHAT and CDR2 FQNNGV. The CDR3 is CASSPAGTGSYEQYF. For the CDR3, the DNA is TGTGCCAGCAGCCCCGCCGGGACAGGGTCCTACGAGCAGTACTTC.

The rearrangement uses TRBV7-9 and TRBJ2-5; D is possibly TRBD2 (5 bases). This CDR3 is built from 16 residues. Germline CDR1 SEHNR, CDR2 FQNEAQ (reference sequence). V lost 2 bases and J lost 3, with 16 bases in between. The DNA for the CDR3 is TGTGCCAGCAGCTTATCCCTCGTAGTCGGGGAAGAGACCCAGTACTTC. Amino acid sequence: CASSLSLVVGEETQYF.

The V and J genes are TRBV5-6 and TRBJ1-5; possible D gene TRBD1, 6 bases. The CDR3 sequence is 15 residues long. Germline V CDR1 and CDR2: SGHDT, YYEEEE. V lost 5 bases, J lost 7 bases, and 19 bases lay in between. Here the CDR3 reads CASSFKQGFWQPQHF. The CDR3 region has the DNA TGTGCCAGCAGTTTCAAACAGGGATTTTGGCAGCCCCAGCATTTT.

V gene TRBV5-4 combines with J gene TRBJ1-1; 10 nucleotides line up with TRBD1. V lost 0 bases and J lost 11; bases outside the gene matches: 10. The CDR3 contains 15 residues. The germline V gene encodes CDR1 SGHNT and CDR2 YYREEE (reference sequence). This CDR3 is CASSLGGATGGVAFF. CDR3 nucleotide sequence: TGTGCCAGCAGCTTGGGGGGGGCGACAGGGGGCGTCGCTTTCTTT.

This chain uses TRBV12-3 or TRBV12-4 with TRBJ2-1; perhaps TRBD1 as D (6 bases). Between the trimmed V and J ends, which lost 3 bases and 9 bases, there was a span of 6 bases. CDR3 size: 11 residues. The CDR3 nucleotides are TGTGCCAGCAGTTTCAGGGGTGAGCAGTTCTTC. Residues: CASSFRGEQFF.

The CDR3 is CASSITSGRDEQFF. Written as DNA, the CDR3 is TGTGCCAGTAGTATCACTAGCGGGAGAGACGAGCAGTTCTTC. The chain combines TRBV19 with TRBJ2-1; 11 bases are shared with TRBD2. The CDR3 is 14 residues long. V lost 3 bases and J lost 10; bases outside the gene matches: 5. Germline loops: CDR1 LNHDA, CDR2 SQIVND (reference sequence).

This clonotype was seen once. The J gene is TRBJ2-7, the V gene TRBV19; D possibly matches TRBD1 or TRBD2 (5 bases each). The CDR3 totals 14 residues. Trimming left V 5 bases short and J 5 bases short, with 16 bases between. Per the germline V gene, CDR1 is LNHDA and CDR2 is SQIVND (reference sequence). CDR3 nucleotides: TGTGCCAGTAGTCCCGAGGGGCAGCCAGACGAGCAGTACTTC. This sequence encodes CASSPEGQPDEQYF.

The chain carries TRBV2 and TRBJ2-5; D gene uncertain. The CDR3 has 10 residues. The V gene's germline CDR1 is SNHLY and CDR2 FYNNEI. Deletions cut 8 bases from V and 5 bases from J, with 6 bases between. The CDR3: CASLGETQYF. Here the CDR3 DNA reads TGTGCCAGCTTAGGGGAGACCCAGTACTTC. Full variable domain (remainder filled in from reference TRBV2 and TRBJ2-5): EPEVTQTPSHQVTQMGQEVILRCVPISNHLYFYWYRQILGQKVEFLVSFYNNEISEKSEIFDDQFSVERPDGSNFTLKIRSTKLEDSAMYFCASLGETQYFGPGTRLLVL.

This chain joins TRBV3-1 and TRBJ1-1, with no clear D. The CDR3 covers 14 residues. Germline V gene lookup returns CDR1 LGHDT and CDR2 YNNKEL (reference sequence). V was cut by 0 bases and J by 10 bases, with 15 bases left in between. The CDR3 protein is CASSQDRAGAGAFF. In DNA, the CDR3 is TGTGCCAGCAGCCAAGATAGGGCGGGAGCGGGAGCTTTCTTT.

Here the CDR3 reads CASSFGLLREQYF. The DNA of the CDR3 is TGTGCCAGCAGCTTCGGACTACTTAGGGAGCAGTACTTC. The chain joins TRBV7-2 to TRBJ2-7; possible D gene TRBD2, 6 bases. Deletions cut 3 bases from V and 7 bases from J, with 13 bases between. Germline V lookup: CDR1 SGHTA, CDR2 FQGNSA. The CDR3 is 13 residues long.

This chain joins TRBV5-1 and TRBJ1-2; no definite D call. V lost 7 bases to trimming and J lost 2 bases, with 9 bases between them. This CDR3 is built from 12 residues. Per the germline V gene, CDR1 is SGHRS and CDR2 is YFSETQ. This CDR3 is CASGVLNYGYTF. CDR3 nucleotide sequence: TGCGCCAGCGGTGTACTAAACTATGGCTACACCTTC.

V gene TRBV7-9 combines with J gene TRBJ1-5; the D is unclear. The V gene lost 4 bases and the J gene lost 3 bases, with 10 bases spanning the gap. The CDR3 totals 14 residues. CDR1 and CDR2 (germline): SEHNR, FQNEAQ (reference sequence). In DNA, the CDR3 is TGTGCCAGCAGCTCACACAGTTCCAATCAGCCCCAGCATTTT. Protein: CASSSHSSNQPQHF.

This chain connects TRBV2 to TRBJ1-1; D remains unclear. The CDR3 runs 14 residues. Germline V lookup: CDR1 SNHLY, CDR2 FYNNEI. V dropped 5 bases and J dropped 0 bases, with 10 bases sitting between them. Here the CDR3 reads CASSSQTMNTEAFF. The DNA of the CDR3 is TGTGCCAGCAGTAGCCAGACAATGAACACTGAAGCTTTCTTT. Combining the CDR3 with reference TRBV2 and TRBJ1-1 gives the whole variable domain EPEVTQTPSHQVTQMGQEVILRCVPISNHLYFYWYRQILGQKVEFLVSFYNNEISEKSEIFDDQFSVERPDGSNFTLKIRSTKLEDSAMYFCASSSQTMNTEAFFGQGTRLTVV.

This CDR3 reads CASSQGDRGYEQYF. The CDR3 DNA follows: TGTGCCAGCAGCCAAGGGGACAGGGGCTACGAGCAGTACTTC. This chain joins TRBV4-2 and TRBJ2-7; 10 bases are a match to TRBD1. The CDR3 consists of 14 residues. The V segment lost 1 base and the J segment 3 bases; nucleotides outside the gene matches: 0. Germline V gene lookup returns CDR1 LGHNA and CDR2 YNFKEQ.